The present T cell receptor (beta chain) was sequenced within a study of cytomegalovirus exposure and HLA in healthy donors. Per the germline V gene, CDR1 is SGHNT and CDR2 is YYREEE (reference sequence). The CDR3 consists of 15 residues. The V segment lost 2 bases and the J segment 2 bases; nucleotides outside the gene matches: 6. Broader study findings: Some TCR beta chains (about 170 of them) were listed as cytomegalovirus-associated.

Amplification used 60 Vbeta primers and 13 Jbeta primers. Some clones are missing from TCRdb's copy, which holds only in-frame ones; the method was immunoSEQ multiplex PCR. Of about 170,000 clones in the sample, under 75% were seen once. Concerning this clone itself: Its specificity is not known.

The source is a man in his forties in good health and CMV-seropositive. The genes are TRBV5-4 and TRBJ1-1; 7 nucleotides align to TRBD1. Source material: PBMCs. The CDR3 bases are TGTGCCAGCAGCTTAGGGACAGCACTTAACACTGAAGCTTTCTTT. As protein: CASSLGTALNTEAFF.